The 20 T cell receptor beta chains in this list originate from one sample, sequenced in a study of T cells after yellow fever vaccination. TCRdb redid the calling of the 5' RACE reads with MiXCR, one entry per CDR3 protein. The table includes hundreds of thousands of distinct CDR3 sequences, around 6.4% detected once. The specimen comprised PBMCs, sampled 5 days after the yellow fever booster vaccination. Receptor source: a man between 25 and 39 years old who received the YFV17D yellow fever vaccine.

This clonotype was counted a few times. The chain links TRBV19 to TRBJ2-5; D may be TRBD1 (6 bases). The CDR3 has 12 residues. Trimming pared 6 bases from V and 3 bases from J, leaving 8 bases between. The germline V gene has CDR1 LNHDA and CDR2 SQIVND (reference sequence). The CDR3 nucleotides are TGTGCCAGTAGGGACAGAAAAGAGACCCAGTACTTC. It encodes CASRDRKETQYF.

The genes are TRBV29-1 and TRBJ2-2; maybe TRBD1 (6 bases). Germline V CDR1 and CDR2: SQVTM, ANQGSEA. V shed 7 bases and J shed 6 bases, with 12 bases lying between them. The CDR3 loop spans 12 amino acids. The CDR3 region has the DNA TGCAGCGCGAAGGGGGTCCCCGGGGAGCTGTTTTTT. It yields the protein CSAKGVPGELFF.

The chain couples TRBV4-1 to TRBJ2-7; 7 bases are a match to TRBD1. This CDR3 is 16 amino acids long. The V gene's germline CDR1 is MGHRA and CDR2 YSYEKL. V lost 2 bases, J lost 2 bases, and 9 bases stayed unmatched. DNA for the CDR3: TGCGCCAGCAGCCAAAGCAGCTCAGGGGGAGCCTACGAGCAGTACTTC. This sequence encodes CASSQSSSGGAYEQYF.

This clonotype was picked up many times. The chain has TRBV7-2 and TRBJ2-7, with D tentatively TRBD2 (5 bases). Germline CDR1 SGHTA, CDR2 FQGNSA. The V end lost 3 bases, the J end lost 5 bases, and 11 bases lay between the germline ends. This CDR3 has 13 amino acids. The chain's CDR3 is CASSLRDSHEQYF. CDR3 sequence (DNA): TGTGCCAGCAGCTTGAGGGATTCCCACGAGCAGTACTTC.

The chain uses TRBV7-9 and TRBJ2-1; D is ambiguous. V was clipped by 1 base and J by 6 bases, with 13 bases between them. Germline CDR1 is SEHNR and CDR2 is FQNEAQ (reference sequence). This CDR3 region has 15 residues. CDR3 amino acids: CASSLVSVLVNEQFF. In nucleotides, the CDR3 is TGTGCCAGCAGCTTAGTATCCGTTCTAGTCAATGAGCAGTTCTTC.

This clonotype was detected many times. This chain links TRBV29-1 with TRBJ2-3; D perhaps matches TRBD1 (6 bases). Trimming removed 4 bases at V and 3 bases at J, with 11 bases between. The germline V gene has CDR1 SQVTM and CDR2 ANQGSEA. The CDR3 runs to 13 residues. CDR3 region: CSVVGGRTDTQYF. CDR3 bases: TGCAGCGTTGTTGGGGGCAGGACAGATACGCAGTATTTT.

The sample holds many counts of this clonotype. This sequence joins TRBV5-4 and TRBJ2-1; a weak D match, TRBD2 (6 bases). Deletions cut 3 bases from V and 0 bases from J, with 10 bases between. The CDR3 is 15 amino acids. Germline V gene lookup returns CDR1 SGHNT and CDR2 YYREEE (reference sequence). In nucleotides, the CDR3 is TGTGCCAGCAGCTCGGAGGGGAGCTCCTACAATGAGCAGTTCTTC. It specifies CASSSEGSSYNEQFF.

This clonotype was counted only a few times. The V and J genes are TRBV6-5 and TRBJ2-2; D ambiguous. Between the trimmed V and J ends, which lost 4 bases and 1 base, there was a span of 7 bases. Per the germline V gene, CDR1 is MNHEY and CDR2 is SVGAGI. This CDR3 spans 14 amino acids. CDR3 in DNA: TGTGCCAGCAGTTGGCGAGAGAACACCGGGGAGCTGTTTTTT. It codes for CASSWRENTGELFF.

The chain uses TRBV18 and TRBJ2-3, with TRBD2 matching over 13 bases. This CDR3 has 16 amino acids. J was trimmed by 4 bases and V by 5 bases; bases with no gene match: 6. In germline, CDR1 is KGHSH, CDR2 LQKENI. The CDR3 is CASSDGLAGVADTQYF. CDR3 sequence (DNA): TGTGCCAGCTCAGACGGACTAGCGGGAGTGGCAGATACGCAGTATTTT.

This clonotype was picked up a small number of times. This chain uses TRBV6-1 with TRBJ2-7; possible D gene TRBD1, 6 bases. The V gene's germline CDR1 is MNHNS and CDR2 SASEGT. V was trimmed by 8 bases and J by 0 bases, leaving 11 bases between them. The CDR3 is 13 amino acids. Here the CDR3 reads CASATGSSYEQYF. The DNA for the CDR3 is TGTGCCAGCGCGACAGGAAGCTCCTACGAGCAGTACTTC.

Ten or more counts support this clonotype. This rearrangement joins TRBV10-3 to TRBJ2-7, with TRBD2 identical over 9 bases. The CDR3 totals 15 residues. The trim removed 6 bases at V and 2 bases at J, leaving 8 bases unmatched. Per germline, CDR1 ENHRY and CDR2 SYGVKD. The CDR3 loop reads CAISAGVAGAYEQYF. CDR3 DNA: TGTGCCATCAGCGCCGGGGTAGCGGGAGCCTACGAGCAGTACTTC.

This sequence joins TRBV28 and TRBJ1-5; D remains unclear. Trimming stripped 5 bases from V and 6 bases from J, with 14 bases between. Per germline, CDR1 MDHEN and CDR2 SYDVKM. The length of the CDR3 is 14 residues. CDR3 sequence: CASSPGPSRQPQHF. The CDR3 DNA reads TGTGCCAGCAGTCCTGGACCCTCACGTCAGCCCCAGCATTTT.

The chain has TRBV24-1 and TRBJ2-5; D is unresolved. Deletions cut 9 bases from V and 5 bases from J, with 18 bases between. The length of the CDR3 is 14 residues. CDR1 KGHDR and CDR2 SFDVKD come from the germline V gene. CDR3 nucleotide sequence: TGTGCCACCGGAAGAGACCAACAAGGGGAGACCCAGTACTTC. Translating it yields CATGRDQQGETQYF.

In its sample, this clonotype was seen many times. The V and J genes are TRBV20-1 and TRBJ2-3; D is possibly TRBD2 (5 bases). This CDR3 is 16 amino acids long. Per the germline V gene, CDR1 is DFQATT and CDR2 is SNEGSKA (reference sequence). V shed 4 bases and J shed 3 bases, with 20 bases lying between them. CDR3 residues: CSAIPSFRGRTDTQYF. The CDR3 DNA is TGCAGTGCTATCCCTTCCTTTCGGGGTCGGACAGATACGCAGTATTTT.

This clonotype was detected a few times. The chain employs TRBV7-8 and TRBJ2-5, with TRBD2 matching over 9 bases. The germline V gene encodes CDR1 SGHVS and CDR2 FQNEAQ. Trimming took 5 bases from V and 5 from J; bases not matched to a gene: 12. This CDR3 has 16 amino acids. The CDR3 DNA sequence: TGTGCCAGCAGCAAAAGGGGTGGCGGGAGGGGTGAGACCCAGTACTTC. Its translation is CASSKRGGGRGETQYF.

Ten or more counts support this clonotype. The rearrangement joins TRBV10-3 to TRBJ2-2; D is uncertain. Germline lookup yields CDR1 ENHRY and CDR2 SYGVKD. Trimming cost V 2 bases and J 4 bases, with 5 bases left between them. The CDR3 extends over 13 amino acids. The CDR3 DNA reads TGTGCCATCAGTGAGGGTGGCACCGGGGAGCTGTTTTTT. This gives the protein CAISEGGTGELFF.

This chain joins TRBV5-1 and TRBJ2-7, with D uncertain. Looked up from germline, CDR1 is SGHRS and CDR2 is YFSETQ. V was cut by 0 bases and J by 1 base, with 8 bases left in between. The CDR3 covers 14 residues. In DNA, the CDR3 is TGCGCCAGCAGCTTGGCACAGCATTCCTACGAGCAGTACTTC. Translating it yields CASSLAQHSYEQYF.

This clonotype showed up just a few times. This rearrangement joins TRBV10-2 to TRBJ2-3; 8 positions match TRBD2. The CDR3 sequence is 15 residues long. Germline values: CDR1 WSHSY, CDR2 SAAADI. The J segment lost 1 base and the V segment lost 6 bases, leaving 6 bases of the junction unmatched. DNA of the CDR3: TGCGCCAGCAGAAACGGACTAGCTGGCACAGATACGCAGTATTTT. Encoded protein: CASRNGLAGTDTQYF.

This clonotype was recorded many times. The CDR3 coding sequence is TGCGCCAGCAGCACCGGGACTAGCGGGAACACAGATACGCAGTATTTT. Residues: CASSTGTSGNTDTQYF. The chain joins TRBV5-1 to TRBJ2-3; 13 bases are a match to TRBD2. This CDR3 region has 16 residues. The ends lost 4 bases at V and 2 bases at J; junction bases unmatched: 4. The germline V gene encodes CDR1 SGHRS and CDR2 YFSETQ.

J is TRBJ2-7 and V is TRBV28, with a tentative D call TRBD1 (6 bases). The length of the CDR3 is 14 residues. The V end was cut by 7 bases, the J end by 3 bases, with 16 bases between. CDR1 and CDR2 from the germline V gene are MDHEN and SYDVKM. CDR3 region: CASKTGTPNYEQYF. The CDR3 nucleotides read TGTGCCAGCAAAACCGGGACACCAAACTACGAGCAGTACTTC.